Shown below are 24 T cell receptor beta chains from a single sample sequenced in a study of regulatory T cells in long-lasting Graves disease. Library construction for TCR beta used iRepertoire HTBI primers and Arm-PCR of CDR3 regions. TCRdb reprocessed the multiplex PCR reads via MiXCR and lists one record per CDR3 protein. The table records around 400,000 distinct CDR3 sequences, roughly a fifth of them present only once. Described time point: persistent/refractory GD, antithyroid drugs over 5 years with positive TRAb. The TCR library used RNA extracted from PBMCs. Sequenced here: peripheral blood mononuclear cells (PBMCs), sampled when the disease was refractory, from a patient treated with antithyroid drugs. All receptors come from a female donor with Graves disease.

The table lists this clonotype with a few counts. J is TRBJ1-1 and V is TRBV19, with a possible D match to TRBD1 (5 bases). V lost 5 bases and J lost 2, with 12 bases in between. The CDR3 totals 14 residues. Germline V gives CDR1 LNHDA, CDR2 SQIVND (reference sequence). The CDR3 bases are TGTGCCAGTAGTCGGGAGGGGCGCAACACTGAAGCTTTCTTT. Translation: CASSREGRNTEAFF.

The CDR3 region is CASSLFGEGNQPQHF. CDR3 nucleotide sequence: TGCGCCAGCAGCTTGTTTGGGGAGGGCAATCAGCCCCAGCATTTT. The J gene is TRBJ1-5, the V gene TRBV5-1; D gene unclear. V lost 1 base and J lost 2, with 10 bases in between. This CDR3 is 15 amino acids long. Germline CDR1 and CDR2: SGHRS and YFSETQ.

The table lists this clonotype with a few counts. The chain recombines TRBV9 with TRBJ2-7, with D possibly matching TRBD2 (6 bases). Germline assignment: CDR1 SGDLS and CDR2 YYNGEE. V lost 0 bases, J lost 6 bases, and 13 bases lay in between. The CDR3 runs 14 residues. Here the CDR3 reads CASSVAGGTSEQYF. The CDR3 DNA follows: TGTGCCAGCAGCGTAGCGGGCGGGACCAGCGAGCAGTACTTC.

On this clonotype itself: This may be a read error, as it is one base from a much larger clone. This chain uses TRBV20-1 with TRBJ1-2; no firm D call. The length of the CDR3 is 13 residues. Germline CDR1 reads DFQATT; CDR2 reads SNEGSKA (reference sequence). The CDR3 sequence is CGAPQLANYGYTF. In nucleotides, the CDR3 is TGCGGTGCTCCACAACTAGCTAACTATGGCTACACCTTC.

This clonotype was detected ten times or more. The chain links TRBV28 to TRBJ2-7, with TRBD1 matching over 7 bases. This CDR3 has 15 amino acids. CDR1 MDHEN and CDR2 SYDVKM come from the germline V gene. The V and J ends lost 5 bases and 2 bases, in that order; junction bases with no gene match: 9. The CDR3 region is CASSKQGFAAYEQYF. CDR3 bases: TGTGCCAGCAGTAAACAGGGGTTTGCCGCCTACGAGCAGTACTTC.

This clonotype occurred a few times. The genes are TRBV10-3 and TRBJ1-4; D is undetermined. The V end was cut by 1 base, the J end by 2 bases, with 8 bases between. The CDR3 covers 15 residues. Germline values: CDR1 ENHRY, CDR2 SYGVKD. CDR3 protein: CAISEWHMTNEKLFF. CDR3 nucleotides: TGTGCCATCAGTGAGTGGCATATGACTAATGAAAAACTGTTTTTT.

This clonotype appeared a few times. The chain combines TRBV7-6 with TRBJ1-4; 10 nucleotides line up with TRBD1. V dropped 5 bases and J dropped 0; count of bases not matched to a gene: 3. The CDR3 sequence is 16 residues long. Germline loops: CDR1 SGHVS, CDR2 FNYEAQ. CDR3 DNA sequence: TGTGCCAGCAGCGGGGACAGGGGCTCAACTAATGAAAAACTGTTTTTT. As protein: CASSGDRGSTNEKLFF.

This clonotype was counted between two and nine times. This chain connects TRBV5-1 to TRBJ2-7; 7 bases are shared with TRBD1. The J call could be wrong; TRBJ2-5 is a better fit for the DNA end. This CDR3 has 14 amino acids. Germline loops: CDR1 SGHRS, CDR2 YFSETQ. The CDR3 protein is CASRTGPSKETQYF. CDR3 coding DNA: TGCGCCAGCCGGACAGGTCCCTCAAAAGAGACCCAGTACTTC.

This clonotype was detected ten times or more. The CDR3 protein is CASSLAGYRTEAFF. The DNA for the CDR3 is TGTGCCAGCAGCTTAGCCGGATACAGAACTGAAGCTTTCTTT. This chain uses TRBV7-9 with TRBJ1-1; D uncertain. Trimming removed 0 bases from V and 5 bases from J, with 10 bases in between. Germline lookup yields CDR1 SEHNR and CDR2 FQNEAQ (reference sequence). This CDR3 has 14 residues.

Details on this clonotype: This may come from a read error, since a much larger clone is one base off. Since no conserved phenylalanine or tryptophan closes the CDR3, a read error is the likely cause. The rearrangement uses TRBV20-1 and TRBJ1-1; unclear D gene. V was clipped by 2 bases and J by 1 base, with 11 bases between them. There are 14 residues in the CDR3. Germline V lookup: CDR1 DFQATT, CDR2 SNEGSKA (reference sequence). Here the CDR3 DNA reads TGCAGTGCTAGATCGAGGCGGAGGAACACTGAAGCTTTCTCT. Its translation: CSARSRRRNTEAFS.

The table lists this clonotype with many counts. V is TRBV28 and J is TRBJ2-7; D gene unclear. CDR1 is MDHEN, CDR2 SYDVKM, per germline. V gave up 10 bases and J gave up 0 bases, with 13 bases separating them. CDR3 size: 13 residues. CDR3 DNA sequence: TGTGCCACGATAACACCGAGCTCCTACGAGCAGTACTTC. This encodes CATITPSSYEQYF.

In nucleotides, the CDR3 is TGTGCCAGCAGTTACACAAGCGGGAGAGATGAGCAGTTCTTC. Translation gives CASSYTSGRDEQFF. The rearrangement links TRBV6-9 to TRBJ2-1; 8 bases align to TRBD2. Germline assignment: CDR1 MNHGY and CDR2 SVAAGI. This CDR3 contains 14 residues. V gave up 3 bases and J gave up 8 bases; unmatched junction bases: 6.

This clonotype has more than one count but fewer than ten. CDR3 sequence: CASSSGHIEAFF. CDR3 nucleotides: TGTGCCAGCAGCTCGGGGCACATTGAAGCTTTCTTT. The chain employs TRBV7-9 and TRBJ1-1, with D perhaps TRBD1 (5 bases). Germline V CDR1 and CDR2: SEHNR, FQNEAQ (reference sequence). The CDR3 is made up of 12 amino acids. The ends were cut back, 4 bases at V and 7 bases at J, with 10 bases in the middle.

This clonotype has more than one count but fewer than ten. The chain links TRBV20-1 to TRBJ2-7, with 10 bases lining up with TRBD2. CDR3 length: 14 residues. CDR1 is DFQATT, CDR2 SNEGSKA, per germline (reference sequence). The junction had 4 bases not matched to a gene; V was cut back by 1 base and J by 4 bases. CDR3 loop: CSARGTSGRYEQYF. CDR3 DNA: TGCAGTGCTAGAGGGACTAGCGGAAGGTACGAGCAGTACTTC.

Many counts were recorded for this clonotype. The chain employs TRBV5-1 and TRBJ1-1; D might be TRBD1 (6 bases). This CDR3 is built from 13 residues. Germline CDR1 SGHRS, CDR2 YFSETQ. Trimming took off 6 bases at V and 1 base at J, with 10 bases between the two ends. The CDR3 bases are TGCGCCAGCAAGACAGGTTGGAACACTGAAGCTTTCTTT. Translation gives CASKTGWNTEAFF. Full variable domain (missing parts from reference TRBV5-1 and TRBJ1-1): KAGVTQTPRYLIKTRGQQVTLSCSPISGHRSVSWYQQTPGQGLQFLFEYFSETQRNKGNFPGRFSGRQFSNSRSEMNVSTLELGDSALYLCASKTGWNTEAFFGQGTRLTVV.

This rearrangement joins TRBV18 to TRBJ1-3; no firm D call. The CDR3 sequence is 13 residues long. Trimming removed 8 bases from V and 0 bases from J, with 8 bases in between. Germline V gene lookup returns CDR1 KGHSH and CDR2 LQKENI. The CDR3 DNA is TGTGCCAGCGCGGGAGACTCTGGAAACACCATATATTTT. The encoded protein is CASAGDSGNTIYF.

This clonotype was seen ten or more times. The CDR3 coding sequence is TGCGCCAGCAGCTTAAGCGGACAGGGGGTGGACATTCAGTACTTC. It encodes CASSLSGQGVDIQYF. The genes are TRBV5-1 and TRBJ2-4; 10 bases fit TRBD1. The CDR3 is 15 amino acids. Germline V gene sequence: CDR1 SGHRS, CDR2 YFSETQ. V dropped 2 bases and J dropped 8; count of bases not matched to a gene: 7.

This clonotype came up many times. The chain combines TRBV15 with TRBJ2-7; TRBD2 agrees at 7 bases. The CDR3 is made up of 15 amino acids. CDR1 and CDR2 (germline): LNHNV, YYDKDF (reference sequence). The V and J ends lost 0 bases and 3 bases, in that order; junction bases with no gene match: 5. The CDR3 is CATSRDERGSYEQYF. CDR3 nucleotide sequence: TGTGCCACCAGCAGAGATGAGCGCGGGAGCTACGAGCAGTACTTC.

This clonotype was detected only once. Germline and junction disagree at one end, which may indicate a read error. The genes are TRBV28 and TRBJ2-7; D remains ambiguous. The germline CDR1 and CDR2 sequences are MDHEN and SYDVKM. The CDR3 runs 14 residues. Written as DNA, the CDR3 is TGTGCCAGCAGCACCGGGCGAAGCTCCTGCGAGCAGTGCTTC. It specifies CASSTGRSSCEQCF.

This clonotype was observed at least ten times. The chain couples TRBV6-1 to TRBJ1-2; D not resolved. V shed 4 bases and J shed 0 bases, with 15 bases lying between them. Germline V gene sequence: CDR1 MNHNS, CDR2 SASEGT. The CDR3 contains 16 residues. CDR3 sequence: CASSGPWTSSNYGYTF. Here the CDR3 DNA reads TGTGCCAGCAGTGGGCCCTGGACCAGCTCTAACTATGGCTACACCTTC.

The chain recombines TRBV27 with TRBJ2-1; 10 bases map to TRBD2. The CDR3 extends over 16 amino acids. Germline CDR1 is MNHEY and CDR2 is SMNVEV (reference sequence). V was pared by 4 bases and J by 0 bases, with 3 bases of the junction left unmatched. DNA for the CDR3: TGTGCCAGCAGTTCGGCTAGCGGGAGCTCCTACAATGAGCAGTTCTTC. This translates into CASSSASGSSYNEQFF.

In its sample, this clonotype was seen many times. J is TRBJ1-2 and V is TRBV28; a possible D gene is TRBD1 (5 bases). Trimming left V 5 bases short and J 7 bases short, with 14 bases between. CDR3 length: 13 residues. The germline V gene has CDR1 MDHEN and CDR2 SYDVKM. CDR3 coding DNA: TGTGCCAGCAGTATCGCAGGGAAATTTGGCTACACCTTC. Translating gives CASSIAGKFGYTF.

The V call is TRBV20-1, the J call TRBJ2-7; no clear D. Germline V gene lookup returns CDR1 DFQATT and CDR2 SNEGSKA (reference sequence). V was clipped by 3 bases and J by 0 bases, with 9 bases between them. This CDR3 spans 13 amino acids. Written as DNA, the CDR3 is TGCAGTGCTAGGACTTACCTCTCCTACGAGCAGTACTTC. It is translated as CSARTYLSYEQYF.

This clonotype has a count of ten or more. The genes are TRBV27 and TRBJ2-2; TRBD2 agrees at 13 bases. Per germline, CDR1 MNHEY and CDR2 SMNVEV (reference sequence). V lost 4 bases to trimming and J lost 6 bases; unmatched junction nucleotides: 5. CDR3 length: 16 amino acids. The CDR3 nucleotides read TGTGCCAGCAGTTCCTGGACTAGCGGGAGTGCCGGGGAGCTGTTTTTT. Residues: CASSSWTSGSAGELFF.